The 13 T cell receptor beta chains below were found in one sample sequenced in a study of identical twins. TCRdb re-analysed the 5' RACE reads in MiXCR, keeping a single row per CDR3 protein. The table shows roughly 200,000 distinct CDR3 sequences, with roughly 7.5% occurring only once. These data were also filed under a second study, of yellow fever vaccine responses in identical twins.

Sequenced input: memory (CD45RO+) T cells sorted from blood. These receptors were taken from a woman aged 18-35 years in good health.

This clonotype has a count of ten or more. The chain links TRBV3-1 to TRBJ2-7; 7 bases align to TRBD2. The CDR3 is made up of 16 amino acids. Germline values: CDR1 LGHDT, CDR2 YNNKEL (reference sequence). Unmatched junction bases numbered 9, after V lost 1 base and J lost 3 bases. In DNA form, the CDR3 reads TGTGCCAGCAGCCAAGGGCCCAGCGGGACGCTCTACGAGCAGTACTTC. Encoded protein: CASSQGPSGTLYEQYF.

This clonotype was seen many times. The rearrangement joins TRBV20-1 to TRBJ2-1, with 9 positions matching TRBD2. The CDR3 sequence is 14 residues long. Germline CDR1 DFQATT, CDR2 SNEGSKA (reference sequence). After removal of 6 bases from V and 2 bases from J, the junction contained 5 bases not matched to a gene. CDR3 protein: CSAVAGVTYNEQFF. CDR3 in DNA: TGCAGTGCCGTAGCGGGAGTCACCTACAATGAGCAGTTCTTC.

Ten or more counts support this clonotype. CDR3 amino acids: CASSQGGAKDTQYF. CDR3 DNA sequence: TGTGCCAGCAGCCAAGGGGGGGCTAAAGATACGCAGTATTTT. V usage is TRBV4-2 and J usage is TRBJ2-3; D is perhaps TRBD1 or TRBD2 (6 bases each). V dropped 1 base and J dropped 5 bases, with 10 bases sitting between them. This CDR3 contains 14 residues. Germline loops: CDR1 LGHNA, CDR2 YNFKEQ.

The chain has TRBV27 and TRBJ2-1; 7 bases are shared with TRBD1. CDR1 is MNHEY, CDR2 SMNVEV, per germline (reference sequence). J gave up 7 bases and V 5 bases, and 11 bases lay outside the gene matches. The CDR3 consists of 15 residues. The CDR3 DNA sequence: TGTGCCAGCAGTCCATACGACAGGGTAGCAAATGAGCAGTTCTTC. It codes for CASSPYDRVANEQFF.

This clonotype was detected many times. The chain is built from TRBV5-1 and TRBJ1-6; D gene unclear. Germline V CDR1 and CDR2: SGHRS, YFSETQ. V shed 1 base and J shed 8 bases, with 13 bases lying between them. CDR3 length equals 15 residues. DNA of the CDR3: TGCGCCAGCAGCTTGAGGAGTGGAGGCGATTCACCCCTCCACTTT. As protein: CASSLRSGGDSPLHF.

Only a few counts were recorded for this clonotype. The chain has TRBV11-2 and TRBJ2-3, with 14 bases identical to TRBD2. V shed 4 bases and J 6 bases; nucleotides not matched to a gene: 15. The CDR3 is 19 residues long. Germline assignment: CDR1 SGHAT and CDR2 FQNNGV. Here the CDR3 DNA reads TGTGCCAGCAGCTCCCCTCCTGGGGGACTAGCGGGGGCCGGGGATACGCAGTATTTT. Protein: CASSSPPGGLAGAGDTQYF.

This clonotype was recorded at least ten times. One end of the junction fails to match germline, which may point to a read error. The chain is built from TRBV3-1 and TRBJ2-7; D tentatively fits TRBD1 or TRBD2 (5 bases each). CDR1 is LGHDT, CDR2 YNNKEL, per germline (reference sequence). CDR3 length equals 11 residues. The CDR3 region has the DNA TGTGCCAGCAGCCAAGACGGGACCCTACGCTTC. Protein sequence: CASSQDGTLRF.

In this sample, this clonotype turned up a few times. V usage is TRBV28 and J usage is TRBJ2-1, with 7 nucleotides matching TRBD2. The CDR3 contains 14 residues. V gave up 2 bases and J gave up 5 bases; unmatched junction bases: 3. In germline, CDR1 is MDHEN, CDR2 SYDVKM. For the CDR3, the DNA is TGTGCCAGCAGTTTAGCTAGCGGAAACAATGAGCAGTTCTTC. Protein: CASSLASGNNEQFF.

This clonotype has at least ten counts. V usage is TRBV10-3 and J usage is TRBJ2-7; TRBD1 might be the D (6 bases). Per germline, CDR1 ENHRY and CDR2 SYGVKD. The CDR3 length is 14 residues. V lost 5 bases and J lost 1, with 12 bases in between. The CDR3 is CAISKRDTSYEQYF. CDR3 sequence (DNA): TGTGCCATCAGTAAACGGGACACATCCTACGAGCAGTACTTC.

The sample holds many counts of this clonotype. As DNA, the CDR3 is TGCGCCAGCAGCGAACAACAGGGAAGTATCCCCGGGGAGCTGTTTTTT. The encoded protein is CASSEQQGSIPGELFF. V gene TRBV5-1 combines with J gene TRBJ2-2, with D perhaps matching TRBD1 (6 bases). Looked up from germline, CDR1 is SGHRS and CDR2 is YFSETQ. The CDR3 spans 16 residues. V was shortened by 4 bases and J by 6 bases, with 19 bases between the two germline ends.

This chain links TRBV25-1 with TRBJ1-3; possibly TRBD1 for D (5 bases). The CDR3 length is 15 residues. V gave up 1 base and J gave up 4 bases, with 11 bases separating them. CDR1 and CDR2 (germline): MGHDK, SYGVNS. The CDR3 reads CASSELRDLGNTIYF. The CDR3 DNA is TGTGCCAGCAGTGAATTGAGGGACTTAGGAAACACCATATATTTT. The complete variable domain, with remaining parts taken from reference TRBV25-1 and TRBJ1-3, reads EADIYQTPRYLVIGTGKKITLECSQTMGHDKMYWYQQDPGMELHLIHYSYGVNSTEKGDLSSESTVSRIRTEHFPLTLESARPSHTSQYLCASSELRDLGNTIYFGEGSWLTVV.

V and J are TRBV4-3 and TRBJ2-1, with 10 positions matching TRBD2. There are 16 residues in the CDR3. The ends lost 4 bases at V and 6 bases at J; junction bases unmatched: 9. Germline values: CDR1 LGHNA, CDR2 YSLEER. The DNA of the CDR3 is TGCGCCAGCAGCCGGCGGCTAGCGGGAGCTTTCAATGAGCAGTTCTTC. Translating gives CASSRRLAGAFNEQFF.

V gene TRBV6-2 or TRBV6-3 combines with J gene TRBJ1-1; D ambiguous. Trimming cost V 2 bases and J 2 bases, with 6 bases left between them. Germline loops: CDR1 MNHEY, CDR2 SVGEGT. The CDR3 is made up of 13 amino acids. CDR3 protein: CASSYTDNTEAFF. The DNA for the CDR3 is TGTGCCAGCAGTTACACGGATAACACTGAAGCTTTCTTT.